One TCR beta chain is described in this entry. Its antigen remains unidentified. Germline values: CDR1 SGHDT, CDR2 YYEEEE. CDR3 size: 16 residues. Trimming removed 3 bases from V and 6 bases from J, with 18 bases in between. These data originate in a study of regulatory T cells in long-lasting Graves disease. Study-wide results and caveats: Persistent-disease Graves' patients showed less TCR diversity than new cases.

TCRdb fed the reads into MiXCR, producing one record per CDR3 protein. The table records approximately 940 distinct CDR3 sequences, about 91% of them present only once. The TCR library used RNA extracted from PBMCs. The authors diagnosed Graves' disease using American Thyroid Association guidelines. Patients were enrolled at an endocrinology department in Xi'an, China. A peripheral blood sample, approximately 10 milliliters in volume, was drawn into EDTA tubes. Sequences were derived from peripheral blood mononuclear cells (PBMCs), sampled with antithyroid drug treatment, in newly diagnosed or persistent Graves disease (not recorded which). The TCR sequence derives from a man younger than 45 with Graves disease. The J gene is TRBJ2-2, the V gene TRBV5-6; D gene uncertain. CDR3 DNA: TGTGCCAGCAGCTCGACTTTGACCCGCCCGTCCGGGGAGCTGTTTTTT. Translating it yields CASSSTLTRPSGELFF. Complete variable domain (other parts from reference TRBV5-6 and TRBJ2-2): DAGVTQSPTHLIKTRGQQVTLRCSPKSGHDTVSWYQQALGQGPQFIFQYYEEEERQRGNFPDRFSGHQFPNYSSELNVNALLLGDSALYLCASSSTLTRPSGELFFGEGSRLTVL.